The 23 T cell receptor beta chains below were found in one sample sequenced in a study of cytomegalovirus exposure and HLA in healthy donors. PCR used 60 Vbeta primers and 13 Jbeta primers. Repertoires were generated with immunoSEQ multiplex PCR, while TCRdb's copy carries only in-frame clones and drops some. The sample lists some 150,000 clones; approximately 79% were seen once. The sample comprised PBMCs. Every receptor here comes from a man aged 40-49 years in good health and CMV-seronegative.

The J gene is TRBJ2-2, the V gene TRBV10-1; 9 bases are shared with TRBD1. The CDR3 runs 16 residues. V dropped 2 bases and J dropped 2; count of bases not matched to a gene: 3. Germline CDR1 is WNHNN and CDR2 is SYGVQD (reference sequence). The CDR3 region is CASSEATGGNTGELFF. CDR3 DNA sequence: TGCGCCAGCAGTGAGGCGACAGGGGGTAACACCGGGGAGCTGTTTTTT.

The rearrangement links TRBV6-6 to TRBJ1-1; 7 nucleotides align to TRBD1. The germline V gene encodes CDR1 MNHNY and CDR2 SVGAGI (reference sequence). The CDR3 runs 14 residues. The V segment lost 6 bases and the J segment 0 bases; nucleotides outside the gene matches: 4. The CDR3 DNA is TGTGCCAGCAGCAGGGGGGTTATGAACACTGAAGCTTTCTTT. Protein: CASSRGVMNTEAFF.

V is TRBV6-1 and J is TRBJ2-5; 10 nucleotides line up with TRBD1. The germline V gene encodes CDR1 MNHNS and CDR2 SASEGT. With 1 base clipped from V and 4 bases from J, the junction kept 3 bases outside the gene matches. The CDR3 is 15 residues long. As DNA, the CDR3 is TGTGCCAGCAGTGAAGGGGACAGGGGAGGAGAGACCCAGTACTTC. Translation gives CASSEGDRGGETQYF.

The V gene is TRBV27, the J gene TRBJ2-7; D possibly corresponds to TRBD1 (6 bases). This CDR3 has 14 residues. V gave up 3 bases and J gave up 3 bases, with 12 bases separating them. The germline V gene encodes CDR1 MNHEY and CDR2 SMNVEV (reference sequence). The CDR3 DNA sequence: TGTGCCAGCAGTTTGGGGCAGGGGAGCTACGAGCAGTACTTC. Protein product: CASSLGQGSYEQYF.

This chain links TRBV29-1 with TRBJ2-7; 13 positions match TRBD2. V shed 7 bases, J shed 1 base, and the junction held 1 base outside the gene matches. CDR1 and CDR2 from the germline V gene are SQVTM and ANQGSEA. The CDR3 contains 13 residues. The CDR3 here is CSGLAGGSYEQYF. The CDR3 region has the DNA TGCAGCGGACTAGCGGGGGGTTCCTACGAGCAGTACTTC.

The J gene is TRBJ1-5, the V gene TRBV6-6, with a weak D call TRBD1 (5 bases). CDR3 size: 15 residues. In germline, CDR1 is MNHNY, CDR2 SVGAGI (reference sequence). Trimming removed 5 bases from V and 3 bases from J, with 14 bases in between. The CDR3 region is CASSPGGLLNQPQHF. CDR3 DNA sequence: TGTGCCAGCAGTCCCGGGGGACTCCTCAATCAGCCCCAGCATTTT.

The V gene is TRBV29-1, the J gene TRBJ2-2; possibly TRBD2 for D (5 bases). V was pared by 8 bases and J by 6 bases, with 13 bases between. Per the germline V gene, CDR1 is SQVTM and CDR2 is ANQGSEA. The CDR3 sequence is 12 residues long. This CDR3 is CSSDNGAGELFF. In DNA form, the CDR3 reads TGCAGCTCTGACAACGGGGCCGGGGAGCTGTTTTTT.

The chain joins TRBV27 to TRBJ2-5; D possibly corresponds to TRBD2 (6 bases). The germline V gene encodes CDR1 MNHEY and CDR2 SMNVEV (reference sequence). Deletions cut 5 bases from V and 1 base from J, with 8 bases between. The CDR3 runs to 13 residues. In DNA, the CDR3 is TGTGCCAGCAGTGGGGGACTCCAAGAGACCCAGTACTTC. Protein sequence: CASSGGLQETQYF.

This chain joins TRBV28 and TRBJ2-6, with no clear D. Per germline, CDR1 MDHEN and CDR2 SYDVKM. The CDR3 has 15 residues. Between the trimmed V and J ends, which lost 3 bases and 0 bases, there was a span of 6 bases. For the CDR3, the DNA is TGTGCCAGCAGTTTCAGAATCTCTGGGGCCAACGTCCTGACTTTC. Its protein product is CASSFRISGANVLTF.

The chain joins TRBV7-9 to TRBJ2-7; 7 nucleotides agree with TRBD1. The CDR3 is made up of 14 amino acids. CDR1 SEHNR and CDR2 FQNEAQ come from the germline V gene (reference sequence). V was clipped by 2 bases and J by 3 bases; unmatched bases: 4. The CDR3, as DNA: TGTGCCAGCAGCTTATTTGACAGGGACTACGAGCAGTACTTC. This gives the protein CASSLFDRDYEQYF.

The rearrangement links TRBV4-2 to TRBJ2-7; a possible D gene is TRBD2 (5 bases). In germline, CDR1 is LGHNA, CDR2 YNFKEQ. The V gene lost 4 bases and the J gene lost 5 bases, with 12 bases spanning the gap. This CDR3 spans 13 amino acids. This CDR3 reads CASSLAGVDEQYF. In DNA, the CDR3 is TGTGCCAGCAGCCTAGCCGGGGTCGACGAGCAGTACTTC.

CDR3 DNA: TGTGCCTGGAGGATTAAGGGGGGACAGGGCGCCTACGAGCAGTACTTC. Protein product: CAWRIKGGQGAYEQYF. J is TRBJ2-5 and V is TRBV30; 9 bases align to TRBD1. Gene TRBJ2-7 matches the end of the DNA better, so the J call may be wrong. Germline V lookup: CDR1 GTSNPN, CDR2 SVGIG (reference sequence). The CDR3 has 16 amino acids.

This chain uses TRBV6-6 with TRBJ1-4, with D tentatively TRBD1 (6 bases). This CDR3 region has 16 residues. Trimming stripped 6 bases from V and 0 bases from J, with 14 bases between. Germline V gives CDR1 MNHNY, CDR2 SVGAGI (reference sequence). This CDR3 is CASRQTGSTTNEKLFF. CDR3 bases: TGTGCCAGCAGACAAACAGGGTCTACAACTAATGAAAAACTGTTTTTT.

The chain employs TRBV7-9 and TRBJ1-5; maybe TRBD1 (6 bases). Trimming removed 5 bases at V and 5 bases at J, with 16 bases between. The CDR3 is 15 amino acids. The V gene's germline CDR1 is SEHNR and CDR2 FQNEAQ (reference sequence). This chain's CDR3 is CASSGGAFGDQPQHF. As DNA, the CDR3 is TGTGCCAGCAGCGGGGGGGCCTTTGGGGATCAGCCCCAGCATTTT. The entire variable domain, with the rest obtained from reference TRBV7-9 and TRBJ1-5, is as follows: DTGVSQNPRHKITKRGQNVTFRCDPISEHNRLYWYRQTLGQGPEFLTYFQNEAQLEKSRLLSDRFSAERPKGSFSTLEIQRTEQGDSAMYLCASSGGAFGDQPQHFGDGTRLSIL.

CDR3 amino acids: CASSSADGGRTEAFF. CDR3 in DNA: TGTGCCAGCAGTTCTGCAGACGGGGGACGGACTGAAGCTTTCTTT. V is TRBV6-5 and J is TRBJ1-1, with D perhaps TRBD1 (5 bases). The V end lost 4 bases, the J end lost 5 bases, and 17 bases lay between the germline ends. The CDR3 is 15 amino acids. CDR1 and CDR2 from the germline V gene are MNHEY and SVGAGI.

The V gene is TRBV2, the J gene TRBJ2-7; TRBD2 matches at 8 bases. The ends lost 4 bases at V and 4 bases at J; junction bases unmatched: 3. The CDR3 spans 13 residues. Germline V CDR1 and CDR2: SNHLY, FYNNEI. CDR3 protein: CASSGRGGYEQYF. CDR3 in DNA: TGTGCCAGCAGTGGTCGGGGGGGGTACGAGCAGTACTTC.

The DNA for the CDR3 is TGTGCCTGGAGTGTACTCCCAGGGACTGTCCAAGAGACCCAGTACTTC. Protein product: CAWSVLPGTVQETQYF. The chain has TRBV30 and TRBJ2-5, with a tentative D call TRBD2 (6 bases). This CDR3 region has 16 residues. CDR1 GTSNPN and CDR2 SVGIG come from the germline V gene (reference sequence). Trimming cost V 0 bases and J 1 base, with 15 bases left between them.

The J gene is TRBJ1-2, the V gene TRBV29-1; 9 positions match TRBD1. CDR1 is SQVTM and CDR2 is ANQGSEA in the germline V gene. The CDR3 contains 14 residues. With V trimmed by 6 bases and J by 8 bases, 13 bases remained unmatched. Written as DNA, the CDR3 is TGCAGCGTCCTTACATCGGACAGGGGTGACGGCTACACCTTC. Its protein is CSVLTSDRGDGYTF.

V is TRBV7-6 and J is TRBJ1-1; TRBD1 agrees at 7 bases. The germline V gene encodes CDR1 SGHVS and CDR2 FNYEAQ. The CDR3 extends over 14 amino acids. The V segment lost 5 bases and the J segment 5 bases; nucleotides outside the gene matches: 8. CDR3 protein: CASSLTTGATEAFF. DNA for the CDR3: TGTGCCAGCAGCCTCACCACAGGGGCGACTGAAGCTTTCTTT.

The chain uses TRBV6-5 and TRBJ1-4, with TRBD1 matching over 7 bases. The CDR3 has 16 amino acids. The germline V gene has CDR1 MNHEY and CDR2 SVGAGI. V trimming: 4 bases; J trimming: 0 bases; junction bases outside the gene matches: 5. CDR3 in amino acids: CASSWDSAATNEKLFF. CDR3 in DNA: TGTGCCAGCAGTTGGGACAGCGCTGCAACTAATGAAAAACTGTTTTTT.

With regard to this clone: Other nucleotide sequences from this sample produce the same CDR3. V gene TRBV30 combines with J gene TRBJ1-4; D might be TRBD1 (5 bases). Germline V gives CDR1 GTSNPN, CDR2 SVGIG (reference sequence). The CDR3 loop spans 15 amino acids. Deletions cut 3 bases from V and 1 base from J, with 12 bases between. The CDR3, as DNA: TGTGCCTGGAGCGTAATCGGGGGAACTAATGAAAAACTGTTTTTT. This codes for CAWSVIGGTNEKLFF.

The chain couples TRBV9 to TRBJ1-2; 10 bases are shared with TRBD1. The CDR3 extends over 19 amino acids. Germline V CDR1 and CDR2: SGDLS, YYNGEE. Trimming cost V 2 bases and J 3 bases; bases outside gene matches: 16. CDR3 in amino acids: CASSVRRDPYGTGDYGYTF. The DNA for the CDR3 is TGTGCCAGCAGCGTCAGGAGGGACCCCTACGGGACAGGGGACTATGGCTACACCTTC.

J is TRBJ1-2 and V is TRBV19; weak D call: TRBD1 (5 bases). This CDR3 comprises 16 residues. Looked up from germline, CDR1 is LNHDA and CDR2 is SQIVND (reference sequence). Trimming pared 3 bases from V and 0 bases from J, leaving 14 bases between. The CDR3 loop is CASSIDLGPANYGYTF. DNA for the CDR3: TGTGCCAGTAGTATCGACCTGGGGCCGGCTAACTATGGCTACACCTTC.